This T cell receptor (beta chain) derives from a study of low-dose radiotherapy and immunotherapy resistance in tumors. CDR3 length equals 15 residues. The germline CDR1 and CDR2 sequences are MDHEN and SYDVKM. V lost 3 bases to trimming and J lost 10 bases; unmatched junction nucleotides: 11. Time point: after trial treatment. The sample's treatment: LDRT plus nivolumab, ipilimumab, low-dose cyclophosphamide and aspirin (RACIN trial). This clonotype was picked up many times. Alpha and beta chains were covered, as first-strand cDNA relied on TRAV- and TRBV-specific primers. With a constant-region primer and a V-primer adapter, TCRs were subjected to approximately 21 PCR cycles of amplification. TCRdb reprocessed the reads via MiXCR and lists one record per CDR3 protein. The table shows about 91,000 distinct CDR3 sequences, with 20% to 25% occurring only once.

The source material was PBMCs, sampled after low-dose radiotherapy plus immunotherapy. V gene TRBV28 combines with J gene TRBJ1-4; 7 bases align to TRBD1. The clonotype was recovered from a female donor with ovarian cancer. The CDR3 sequence: CASSLGDRAIRKLFF. The CDR3 DNA sequence: TGTGCCAGCAGTTTGGGTGACAGGGCGATAAGAAAACTGTTTTTT.